This T cell receptor beta chain emerged from a study of T-cell reconstitution after alpha-beta-depleted transplantation in children (dated by TCRdb to 2016 to 2017). At the level of the whole study: The study quantitatively tracked T-cell immune reconstitution after TCRalphabeta/CD19-depleted allogeneic hematopoietic cell transplantation in children using TCR repertoire profiling.

V is cut by 3 bases and J by 0 bases, and the space between the germline ends is 12 bases. From the cysteine through the phenylalanine, the CDR3 covers 16 amino acids. This entry keeps only the CDR3 DNA: 48 bases, framed from base 1. The receptor library was made with PCR. The sample was run on an Illumina HiSeq 2500. To normalize quantification of the TCRbeta repertoire, the TCR libraries were built with molecular barcoding that relied on unique molecular identifiers. Using fastp trimming at Q25 and MiXCR clonotype assembly, TCRdb reanalyzed the public sequencing data and kept in-frame beta chains. Rows are combined by CDR3 protein, so each entry shows the most common genes and DNA. This sample comprises fewer than 150,000 distinct CDR3 sequences, 20% to 25% of them detected only once. Jointly, the top ten make up approximately 10% of the sample. This clonotype has at least ten counts. Its antigen specificity is not known. The sample holds no much larger clone one base away, and base qualities are not on file.

The investigation overall reported the following: The apparently early recovery of alphabetaT-cell counts about two months after transplant reportedly depended on only several hundred rapidly expanded clones that came from non-depleted graft cells. Over subsequent months, a decline in hyperexpanded clone frequencies was noted, and after one year, T-cell counts and TCRbeta diversity were mostly ascribed to newly produced T cells. In some patients, high TCRbeta diversity at day 60 was attributed to recipient T cells and intrathymic progenitors that had survived conditioning.

The treatment or condition label, read with the paper, signifies: allogeneic hematopoietic cell transplantation with graft depleted of TCRalphabeta T cells and CD19 B cells. The transplant recipients were children given TCRalphabeta/CD19-depleted allogeneic hematopoietic cell grafts. The material sequenced was PBMCs, mostly from graft donor cells, taken 180 days after TCRalphabeta/CD19-depleted stem cell transplant. This sequence was found in a male patient under 10 years old who had a stem cell transplant for chronic granulomatous disease, so the T cells may come from the graft donor. The rearranged segments are TRBV12-3 or TRBV12-4 and TRBJ2-1, and possibly TRBD2, on 6 matching bases. The DNA is TGTGCCAGCAGTTTTCTTCCCGGGAGCTCCTACAATGAGCAGTTCTTC. This translates into CASSFLPGSSYNEQFF.